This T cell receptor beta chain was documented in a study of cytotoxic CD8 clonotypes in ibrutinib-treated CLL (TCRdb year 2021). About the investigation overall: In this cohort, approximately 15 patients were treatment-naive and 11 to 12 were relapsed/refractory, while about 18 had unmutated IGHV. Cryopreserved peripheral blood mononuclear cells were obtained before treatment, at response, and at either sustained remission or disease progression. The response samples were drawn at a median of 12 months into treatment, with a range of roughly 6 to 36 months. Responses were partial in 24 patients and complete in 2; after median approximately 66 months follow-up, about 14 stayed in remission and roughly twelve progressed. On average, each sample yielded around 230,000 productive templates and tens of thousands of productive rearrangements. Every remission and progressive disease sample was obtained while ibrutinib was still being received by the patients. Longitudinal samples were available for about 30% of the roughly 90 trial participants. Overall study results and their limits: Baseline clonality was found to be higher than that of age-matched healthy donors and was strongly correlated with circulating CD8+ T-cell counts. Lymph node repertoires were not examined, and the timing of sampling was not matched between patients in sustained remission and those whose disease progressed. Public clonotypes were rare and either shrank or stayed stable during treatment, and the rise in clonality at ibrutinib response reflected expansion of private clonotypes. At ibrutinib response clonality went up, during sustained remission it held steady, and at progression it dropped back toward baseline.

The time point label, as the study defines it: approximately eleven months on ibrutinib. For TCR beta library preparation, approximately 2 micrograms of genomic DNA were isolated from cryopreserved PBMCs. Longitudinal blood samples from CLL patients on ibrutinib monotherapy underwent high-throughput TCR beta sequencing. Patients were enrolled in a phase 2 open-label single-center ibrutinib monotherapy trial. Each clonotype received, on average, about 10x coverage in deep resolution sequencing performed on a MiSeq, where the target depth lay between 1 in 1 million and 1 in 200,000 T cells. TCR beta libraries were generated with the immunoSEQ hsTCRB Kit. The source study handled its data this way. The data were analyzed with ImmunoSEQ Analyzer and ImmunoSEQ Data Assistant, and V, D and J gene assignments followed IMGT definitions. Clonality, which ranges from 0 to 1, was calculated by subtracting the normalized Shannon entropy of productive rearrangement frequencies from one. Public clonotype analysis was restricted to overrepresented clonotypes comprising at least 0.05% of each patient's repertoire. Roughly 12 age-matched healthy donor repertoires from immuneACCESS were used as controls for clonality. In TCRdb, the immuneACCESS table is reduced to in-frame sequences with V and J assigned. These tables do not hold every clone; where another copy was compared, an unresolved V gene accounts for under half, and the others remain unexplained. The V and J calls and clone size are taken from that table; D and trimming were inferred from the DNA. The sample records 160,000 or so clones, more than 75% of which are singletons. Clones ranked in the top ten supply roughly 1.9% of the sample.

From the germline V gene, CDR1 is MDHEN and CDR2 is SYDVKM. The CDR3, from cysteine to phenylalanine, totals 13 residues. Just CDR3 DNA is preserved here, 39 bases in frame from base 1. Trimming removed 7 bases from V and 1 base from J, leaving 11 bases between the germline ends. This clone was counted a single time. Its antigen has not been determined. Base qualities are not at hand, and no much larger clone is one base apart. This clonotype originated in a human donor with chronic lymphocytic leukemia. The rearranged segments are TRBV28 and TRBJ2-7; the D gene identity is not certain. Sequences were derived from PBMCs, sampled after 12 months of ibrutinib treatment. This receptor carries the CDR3 CASNRAQSYEQYF. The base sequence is TGTGCCAGCAACCGGGCCCAGTCCTACGAGCAGTACTTC.